The present T cell receptor (beta chain) was sequenced within a study of blood T cell repertoires in COVID-19. The assay was immunoSEQ multiplex PCR, and TCRdb's table has in-frame clones only and misses some. The sample has some 120,000 clones; about 80% are singletons. Looked up from germline, CDR1 is MNHEY and CDR2 is SVGAGI. CDR3 length equals 15 residues. Trimming pared 7 bases from V and 0 bases from J, leaving 10 bases between. The chain is built from TRBV6-5 and TRBJ2-6; D is undetermined. The sample comprised peripheral blood. The clonotype originates from a woman aged 50 to 65 with acute or convalescent COVID-19. This CDR3 is CASTSGFSGANVLTF. The CDR3 bases are TGTGCCAGCACTTCAGGCTTCTCTGGGGCCAACGTCCTGACTTTC.